Shown below are 9 T cell receptor beta chains from a single sample sequenced in a study of blood T cell repertoires in COVID-19. Using immunoSEQ multiplex PCR, the repertoire was profiled, and TCRdb retains in-frame clones only, with some absent. The table includes about 250,000 clones, approximately 90% detected once. The sequencing input was peripheral blood. These receptors all stem from a woman aged 25 to 39 with COVID-19, enrolled during active disease.

The V call is TRBV20-1, the J call TRBJ2-1; D is perhaps TRBD2 (5 bases). The CDR3 consists of 11 residues. Germline-derived CDR1 and CDR2 are DFQATT and SNEGSKA (reference sequence). V gave up 6 bases and J gave up 7 bases, with 10 bases separating them. The CDR3 loop is CSAPSRNEQFF. CDR3 in DNA: TGCAGTGCCCCTAGCAGGAATGAGCAGTTCTTC.

The chain has TRBV5-4 and TRBJ2-5; 8 nucleotides align to TRBD2. This CDR3 has 14 residues. CDR1 SGHNT and CDR2 YYREEE come from the germline V gene (reference sequence). J lost 7 bases, V lost 2 bases, and 7 bases had no gene match. CDR3 nucleotide sequence: TGTGCCAGCAGCTTAGCGGGGGCCAGGGGGACCCAGTACTTC. Its protein is CASSLAGARGTQYF.

The gene calls are TRBV7-8 and TRBJ1-3; tentative D call: TRBD1 (5 bases). Per germline, CDR1 SGHVS and CDR2 FQNEAQ. The CDR3 sequence is 14 residues long. Trimming stripped 2 bases from V and 2 bases from J, with 7 bases between. CDR3 in DNA: TGTGCCAGCAGCTTAACAGGTCCTGGAAACACCATATATTTT. As protein: CASSLTGPGNTIYF.

The CDR3 DNA reads as TGCGCCAGCAGCCAATTAGGGGAGGAGGATACGCAGTATTTT. It codes for CASSQLGEEDTQYF. The chain is built from TRBV4-3 and TRBJ2-3, with D perhaps TRBD2 (6 bases). The V end was cut by 2 bases, the J end by 6 bases, with 12 bases between. The germline CDR1 and CDR2 sequences are LGHNA and YSLEER. The CDR3 is made up of 14 amino acids.

V is TRBV27 and J is TRBJ1-5, with D perhaps matching TRBD1 (5 bases). Germline V gene data show CDR1 as MNHEY and CDR2 as SMNVEV (reference sequence). The CDR3 is made up of 13 amino acids. V was clipped by 6 bases and J by 4 bases, with 10 bases between them. CDR3 region: CASRHTGNQPQHF. CDR3 DNA sequence: TGTGCCAGCAGGCACACAGGTAATCAGCCCCAGCATTTT.

The chain links TRBV2 to TRBJ2-1; 12 nucleotides agree with TRBD2. V lost 2 bases and J lost 7; bases outside the gene matches: 6. CDR1 SNHLY and CDR2 FYNNEI come from the germline V gene. The CDR3 runs to 16 residues. Here the CDR3 reads CASSEPRTSGVNEQFF. The CDR3 DNA is TGTGCCAGCAGTGAACCCCGGACTAGCGGGGTTAATGAGCAGTTCTTC.

The rearrangement uses TRBV27 and TRBJ2-1; 9 bases line up with TRBD1. The junction had 4 bases not matched to a gene; V was cut back by 8 bases and J by 8 bases. The CDR3 is made up of 12 amino acids. Germline CDR1 and CDR2: MNHEY and SMNVEV (reference sequence). DNA for the CDR3: TGTGCCAGCGGACAGGGGTGGCATGAGCAGTTCTTC. It codes for CASGQGWHEQFF.

The chain joins TRBV10-1 to TRBJ2-3, with 8 nucleotides matching TRBD2. Trimming took 3 bases from V and 6 from J; bases not matched to a gene: 11. The CDR3 length is 16 residues. Germline CDR1 WNHNN, CDR2 SYGVQD (reference sequence). As DNA, the CDR3 is TGCGCCAGCAGTGATCGGACTAGCCCTCCTCAGGATACGCAGTATTTT. As protein: CASSDRTSPPQDTQYF.

This clone has just one count. Written as DNA, the CDR3 is TGTGCCAGCAGCTTAGAGGGAGGGATGGGCCGGTTTAGCACTGAAGCTTTCTTT. This encodes CASSLEGGMGRFSTEAFF. V gene TRBV13 combines with J gene TRBJ1-1; D call uncertain. The V gene's germline CDR1 is PRHDT and CDR2 FYEKMQ (reference sequence). The V end lost 1 base, the J end lost 4 bases, and 22 bases lay between the germline ends. This CDR3 comprises 18 residues. Based on the CDR3 plus reference TRBV13 and TRBJ1-1, the full variable domain is AAGVIQSPRHLIKEKRETATLKCYPIPRHDTVYWYQQGPGQDPQFLISFYEKMQSDKGSIPDRFSAQQFSDYHSELNMSSLELGDSALYFCASSLEGGMGRFSTEAFFGQGTRLTVV.